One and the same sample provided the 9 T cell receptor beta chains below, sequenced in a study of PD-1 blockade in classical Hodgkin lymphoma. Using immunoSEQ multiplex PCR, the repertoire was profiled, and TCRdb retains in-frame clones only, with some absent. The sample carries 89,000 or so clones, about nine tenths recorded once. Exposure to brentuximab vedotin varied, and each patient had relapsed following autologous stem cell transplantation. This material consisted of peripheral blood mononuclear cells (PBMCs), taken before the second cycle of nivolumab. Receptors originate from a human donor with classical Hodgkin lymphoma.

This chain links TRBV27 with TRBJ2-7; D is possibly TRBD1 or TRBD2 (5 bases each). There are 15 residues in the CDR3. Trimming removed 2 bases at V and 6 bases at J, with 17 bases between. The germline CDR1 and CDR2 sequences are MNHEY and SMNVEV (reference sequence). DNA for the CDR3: TGTGCCAGCAGTTTAGGGCAGGGACGGCCTTCCGAGCAGTACTTC. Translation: CASSLGQGRPSEQYF.

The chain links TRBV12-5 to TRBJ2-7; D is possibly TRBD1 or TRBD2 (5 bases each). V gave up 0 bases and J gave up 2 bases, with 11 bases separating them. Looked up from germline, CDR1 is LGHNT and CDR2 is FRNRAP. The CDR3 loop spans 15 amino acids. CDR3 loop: CASGLVPGRPYEQYF. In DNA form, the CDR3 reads TGTGCTAGTGGTTTGGTCCCGGGACGTCCCTACGAGCAGTACTTC.

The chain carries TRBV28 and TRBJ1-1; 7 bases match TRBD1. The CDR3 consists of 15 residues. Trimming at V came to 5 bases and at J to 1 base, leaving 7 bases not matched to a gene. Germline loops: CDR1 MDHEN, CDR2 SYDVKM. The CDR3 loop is CASSMRGRGNTEAFF. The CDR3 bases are TGTGCCAGCAGTATGAGGGGGCGGGGGAACACTGAAGCTTTCTTT.

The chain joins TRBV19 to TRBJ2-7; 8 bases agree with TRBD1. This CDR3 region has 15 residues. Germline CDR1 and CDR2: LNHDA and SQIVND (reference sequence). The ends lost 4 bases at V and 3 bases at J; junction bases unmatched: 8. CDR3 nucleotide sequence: TGTGCCAGTAGTACTTCGGGACAGGCCAACTACGAGCAGTACTTC. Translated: CASSTSGQANYEQYF.

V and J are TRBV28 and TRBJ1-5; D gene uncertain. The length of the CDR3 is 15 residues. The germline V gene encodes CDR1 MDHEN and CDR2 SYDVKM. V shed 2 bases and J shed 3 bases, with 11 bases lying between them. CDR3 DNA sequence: TGTGCCAGCAGTTTACCCGGGATGACCAATCAGCCCCAGCATTTT. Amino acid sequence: CASSLPGMTNQPQHF.

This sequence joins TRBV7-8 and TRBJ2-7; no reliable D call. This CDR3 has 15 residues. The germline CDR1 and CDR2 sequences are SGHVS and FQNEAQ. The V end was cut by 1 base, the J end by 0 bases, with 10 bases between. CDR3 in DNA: TGTGCCAGCAGCTTAGAAAGGAGTCACTCCTACGAGCAGTACTTC. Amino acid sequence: CASSLERSHSYEQYF.

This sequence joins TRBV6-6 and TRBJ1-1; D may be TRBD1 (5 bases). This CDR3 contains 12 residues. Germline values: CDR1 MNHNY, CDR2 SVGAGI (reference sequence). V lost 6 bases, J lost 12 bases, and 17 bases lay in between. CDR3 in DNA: TGTGCCAGCAGCCCCAGGGTGACGAAAACTTTCTTT. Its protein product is CASSPRVTKTFF.

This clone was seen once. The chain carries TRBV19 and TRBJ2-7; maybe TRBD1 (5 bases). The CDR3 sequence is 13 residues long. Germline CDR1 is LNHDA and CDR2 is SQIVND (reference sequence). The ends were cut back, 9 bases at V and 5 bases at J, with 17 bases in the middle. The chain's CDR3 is CASSFPQGHEQYF. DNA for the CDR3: TGTGCCAGCTCCTTTCCCCAGGGCCACGAGCAGTACTTC.

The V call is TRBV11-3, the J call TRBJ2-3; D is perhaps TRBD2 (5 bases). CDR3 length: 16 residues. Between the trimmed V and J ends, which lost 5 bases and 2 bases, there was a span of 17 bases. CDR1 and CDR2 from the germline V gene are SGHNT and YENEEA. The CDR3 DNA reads TGTGCCAGCAGCCTCACCGGAGGACCAATCACAGATACGCAGTATTTT. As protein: CASSLTGGPITDTQYF.